This T cell receptor beta chain was found in a study of T cells in Graves' hyperthyroidism and ophthalmopathy. Germline values: CDR1 SQVTM, CDR2 ANQGSEA. Trimming pared 6 bases from V and 4 bases from J, leaving 18 bases between. This CDR3 region has 14 residues. Study-wide findings and caveats: A 13 V-J model separated ophthalmopathy from stable hyperthyroidism.

As regards this clonotype: What it binds is unknown.

Amplification of TCR beta CDR3 regions used RNA as the template. The HTBI set primed first-round TCR CDR3 RT-PCR. TCRdb reprocessed the multiplex PCR reads with MiXCR, giving one entry per CDR3 protein. This sample yields 530,000 or so distinct CDR3 sequences, of which roughly 17% are seen a single time; approximately 18% belongs to the top ten. The V and J genes are TRBV29-1 and TRBJ1-2, with D tentatively TRBD1 (6 bases). The origin of this receptor is a woman in her late teens or twenties with Graves' ophthalmopathy. The sample taken for sequencing was blood. The CDR3 region is CSVESGGAGYGYTF. The CDR3 DNA reads TGCAGCGTAGAGTCCGGGGGCGCTGGCTATGGCTACACCTTC.